The clone carrying this TCR beta chain was seen just once. Generated by immunoSEQ multiplex PCR, the TCRdb table keeps only in-frame clones and is missing some. The top ten clones hold approximately 1.5% of a sample with about 960,000 clones, 60% to 85% of them seen once. CDR1 and CDR2 from the germline V gene are MNHEY and SVGAGI. This CDR3 is 14 amino acids long. Trimming cost V 6 bases and J 5 bases; bases outside gene matches: 9. This record comes from a study of shared clonotypes between healthy human individuals. The gene calls are TRBV6-5 and TRBJ2-5, with 7 bases matching TRBD1. The TCR originated in a man between 18 and 29 years old in good health. Material: memory CD4+ T cells sorted from blood. The sample's subset: CD45RA-negative fraction. Written as DNA, the CDR3 is TGTGCCAGCAGCAACTACAGGGGCCGGGAGACCCAGTACTTC. This translates into CASSNYRGRETQYF.